This TCR beta chain is from a study of CD8 T cells in ankylosing spondylitis. Notes on the study in general: Earlier literature documents some of the motif variants in reactive arthritis synovial fluid and blood. Ankylosing spondylitis blood seemed to carry a telltale TCR beta motif made of roughly 8 highly homologous variants.

Germline values: CDR1 SGHRS, CDR2 YFSETQ. V was pared by 1 base and J by 2 bases, with 12 bases between. This CDR3 region has 15 residues. This clonotype was counted ten times or more. Antigen specificity is unknown. TCRdb re-analysed the 5' RACE reads in MiXCR, keeping a single row per CDR3 protein. Of about 130,000 distinct CDR3 sequences in the sample, around 9.3% were seen once. J is TRBJ1-1 and V is TRBV5-1; D is perhaps TRBD1 (6 bases). This sequence originates from a male donor with ankylosing spondylitis or in good health (not recorded which). Sequences were obtained from blood, either unsorted or a sorted T cell fraction (not recorded which). The CDR3 region is CASSLPGAINTEAFF. Written as DNA, the CDR3 is TGCGCCAGCAGCTTGCCGGGGGCCATAAACACTGAAGCTTTCTTT.